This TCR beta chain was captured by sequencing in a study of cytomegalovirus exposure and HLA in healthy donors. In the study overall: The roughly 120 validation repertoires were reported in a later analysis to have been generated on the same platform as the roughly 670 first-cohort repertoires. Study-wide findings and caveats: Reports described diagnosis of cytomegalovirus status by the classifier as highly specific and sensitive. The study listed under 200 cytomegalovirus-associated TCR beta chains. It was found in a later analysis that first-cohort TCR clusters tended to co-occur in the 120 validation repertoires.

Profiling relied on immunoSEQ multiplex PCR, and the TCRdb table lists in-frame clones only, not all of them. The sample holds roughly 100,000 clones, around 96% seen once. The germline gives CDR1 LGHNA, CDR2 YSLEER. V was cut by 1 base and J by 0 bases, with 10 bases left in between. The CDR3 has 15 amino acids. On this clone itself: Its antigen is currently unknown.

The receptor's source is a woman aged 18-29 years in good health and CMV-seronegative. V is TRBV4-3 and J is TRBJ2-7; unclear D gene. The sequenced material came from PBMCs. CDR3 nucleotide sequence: TGCGCCAGCAGCCAAGGCGTCGGCGGCTCCTACGAGCAGTACTTC. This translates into CASSQGVGGSYEQYF.